This T cell receptor beta chain was sequenced in a study of shared clonotypes between healthy human individuals. The wider study: CD8 memory received one plate per donor, CD8 naive two, CD4 memory three and CD4 naive three.

The length of the CDR3 is 15 residues. The ends lost 2 bases at V and 7 bases at J; junction bases unmatched: 4. In germline, CDR1 is SGHNT, CDR2 YENEEA. The repertoire was sequenced with immunoSEQ multiplex PCR; TCRdb's copy has only in-frame clones and lacks some. Among around 700,000 clones listed, about three quarters were seen once. Study observations and caveats: Sampling covered blood only; tissue repertoires likely differ. Sharing of clonotypes among donors was expected to vary with sequencing depth.

As to this clone: The antigen is undetermined.

The sequence was collected from a woman in her twenties or thirties in good health. The sequencing input was memory CD4+ T cells sorted from blood. The subset: CD45RA-negative fraction. This chain links TRBV11-3 with TRBJ2-1; 11 bases map to TRBD2. CDR3 residues: CASSLTSGSANEQFF. The CDR3 DNA reads TGTGCCAGCAGCTTAACTAGCGGGAGCGCTAATGAGCAGTTCTTC.